There are a few counts of the clone carrying this TCR beta chain. The same CDR3 can be traced to other DNA sequences in this sample. The sample belongs to a study of shared clonotypes between healthy human individuals. The CDR3 sequence is 12 residues long. The V gene lost 2 bases and the J gene lost 3 bases, with 6 bases spanning the gap. From germline, CDR1 is SGHRS and CDR2 YFSETQ. The data were produced by immunoSEQ multiplex PCR, yet TCRdb's version contains in-frame clones alone and is incomplete. The table has about 680,000 clones, roughly 70% seen once; the top ten hold 1.8%. This chain links TRBV5-1 with TRBJ2-7, with TRBD1 as a possible D gene (6 bases). Specimen: memory CD4+ T cells sorted from blood. The subset is: CD45RA-negative fraction. The receptor was derived from a woman aged 30 to 39 in good health. The CDR3 here is CASSLQGYEQYF. For the CDR3, the DNA is TGCGCCAGCAGCTTACAGGGCTACGAGCAGTACTTC.